The 5 T cell receptor beta chains below all came from one sample that was sequenced in a study of beta chain features in type 1 diabetes (dated by TCRdb to the late 2010s). Libraries were built with the immunoSEQ multiplex PCR assay. The entire isolated RNA was reverse transcribed using the High Capacity cDNA Reverse Transcription Kit, and thus expressed TCRB transcripts were sequenced. TCRdb limited this immuneACCESS table to in-frame rearrangements with V and J called. A share of clones is missing; checked studies link under half to unresolved V genes, and the rest is unexplained. The sample table records around 290,000 clones; approximately 8.1% of these occur just once. The ten top clones hold roughly 1% of the sample. The sequencing sample was made of central memory CD4+ T cells from blood. The receptor source for this set is a woman under 30 in good health.

This clone has a handful of counts. The gene calls are TRBV7-2 and TRBJ2-1, with 8 bases identical to TRBD2. V dropped 1 base and J dropped 4; count of bases not matched to a gene: 3. Per germline, CDR1 SGHTA and CDR2 FQGNSA. The CDR3 length is 15 residues. As DNA, the CDR3 is TGTGCCAGCAGCTTAGATCGGGAGGGTTACAATGAGCAGTTCTTC. Protein product: CASSLDREGYNEQFF.

The rearrangement links TRBV9 to TRBJ1-4; D might be TRBD1 (6 bases). Per the germline V gene, CDR1 is SGDLS and CDR2 is YYNGEE. The CDR3 sequence is 14 residues long. Trimming took 3 bases from V and 6 from J, leaving 12 bases between them. Here the CDR3 reads CASSAGATYEKLFF. The CDR3 DNA reads TGTGCCAGCAGCGCAGGGGCCACTTATGAAAAACTGTTTTTT.

V gene TRBV18 combines with J gene TRBJ2-7; maybe TRBD1 (6 bases). V was clipped by 6 bases and J by 0 bases, with 21 bases between them. CDR1 is KGHSH, CDR2 LQKENI, per germline. The CDR3 contains 17 residues. As DNA, the CDR3 is TGTGCCAGCTCCTACCTGGCCGGGACAAGAAACTCCTACGAGCAGTACTTC. Amino acid sequence: CASSYLAGTRNSYEQYF.

The rearrangement joins TRBV6-5 to TRBJ2-2; TRBD1 aligns across 10 bases. The germline V gene has CDR1 MNHEY and CDR2 SVGAGI. The CDR3 length is 16 residues. Germline trimming cut 4 bases from V and 7 bases from J; bases unmatched to any gene: 9. CDR3 bases: TGTGCCAGCAGTTTAACCGGGACAGGGGTAGACGGGGAGCTGTTTTTT. Protein: CASSLTGTGVDGELFF.

This clone has a handful of counts. The chain joins TRBV18 to TRBJ2-6; no clear D. The CDR3 runs 13 residues. V was shortened by 6 bases and J by 8 bases, with 11 bases between the two germline ends. Germline CDR1 KGHSH, CDR2 LQKENI. DNA for the CDR3: TGTGCCAGCTCCCTTGGTAGGACCAACGTCCTGACTTTC. Its protein is CASSLGRTNVLTF.